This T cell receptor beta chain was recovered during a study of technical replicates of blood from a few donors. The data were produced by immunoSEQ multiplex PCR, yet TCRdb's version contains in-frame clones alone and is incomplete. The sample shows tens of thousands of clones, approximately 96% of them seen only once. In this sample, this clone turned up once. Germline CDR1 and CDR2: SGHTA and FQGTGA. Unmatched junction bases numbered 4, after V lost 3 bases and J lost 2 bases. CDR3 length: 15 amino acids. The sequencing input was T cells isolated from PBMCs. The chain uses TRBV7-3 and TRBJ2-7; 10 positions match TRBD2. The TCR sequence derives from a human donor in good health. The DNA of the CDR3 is TGTGCCAGCAGCTTTACTAGCGGGGATACCTACGAGCAGTACTTC. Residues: CASSFTSGDTYEQYF.